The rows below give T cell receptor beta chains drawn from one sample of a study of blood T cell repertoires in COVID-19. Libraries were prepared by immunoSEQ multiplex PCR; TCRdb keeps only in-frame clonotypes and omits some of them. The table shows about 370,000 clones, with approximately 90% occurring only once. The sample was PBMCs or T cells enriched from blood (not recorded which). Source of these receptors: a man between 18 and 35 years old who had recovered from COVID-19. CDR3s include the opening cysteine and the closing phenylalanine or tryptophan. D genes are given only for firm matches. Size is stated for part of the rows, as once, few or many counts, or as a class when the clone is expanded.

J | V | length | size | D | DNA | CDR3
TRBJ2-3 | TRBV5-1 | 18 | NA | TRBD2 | TGCGCCAGCAGCCTGGGACTAGCGGGGGGTTCTAGCACAGATACGCAGTATTTT | CASSLGLAGGSSTDTQYF
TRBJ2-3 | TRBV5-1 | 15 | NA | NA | TGCGCCAGCAGACCTGACGGAGCGGGCACAGATACGCAGTATTTT | CASRPDGAGTDTQYF
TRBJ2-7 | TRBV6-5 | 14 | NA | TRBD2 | TGTGCCAGCAGTCAGAGCGGGAGGTCCTACGAGCAGTACTTC | CASSQSGRSYEQYF
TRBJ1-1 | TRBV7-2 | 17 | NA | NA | TGTGCCAGCAGCTTGTCCCCGAGTAGACTCATGAACACTGAAGCTTTCTTT | CASSLSPSRLMNTEAFF
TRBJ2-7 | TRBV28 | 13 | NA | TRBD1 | TGTGCCAGCACGACAGGGGGATCGGAAGAGCAGTACTTC | CASTTGGSEEQYF
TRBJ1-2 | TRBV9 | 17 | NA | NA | TGTGCCAGCAGCGTAGGGTTTACGGGGGGACCTAACTATGGCTACACCTTC | CASSVGFTGGPNYGYTF
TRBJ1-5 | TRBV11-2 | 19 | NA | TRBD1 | TGTGCCAGCAGCCAGTGGGAGGACAGGGATCTTAAATGGCTGTCGCCCCAGCATTTT | CASSQWEDRDLKWLSPQHF
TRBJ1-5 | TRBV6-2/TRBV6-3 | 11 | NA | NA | TGTGCCAGCAGTTACCAATCAGCCCAGCATTTT | CASSYQSAQHF
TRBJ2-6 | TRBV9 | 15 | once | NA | TGTGCCAGCAGCGTAGGGGGCACTGGGGCCAACGTCCTGACTTTC | CASSVGGTGANVLTF
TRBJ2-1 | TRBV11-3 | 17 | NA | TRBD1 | TGTGCCAGCAGCTTAGAGGTTGCAGGGGGCGCTAAAAATGAGCAGTTCTTC | CASSLEVAGGAKNEQFF
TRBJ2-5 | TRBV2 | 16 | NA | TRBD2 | TGTGCCAGCAGTGAAGGACTAGCGGGACCCCAAGAGACCCAGTACTTC | CASSEGLAGPQETQYF
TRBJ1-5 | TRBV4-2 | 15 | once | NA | TGTGCCAGCAGCCAAGATCGGGGGTCCAATCAGCCCCAGCATTTT | CASSQDRGSNQPQHF
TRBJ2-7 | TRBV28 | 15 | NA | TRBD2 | TGTGCCAGCCTGCCCCAACTAGCGGGAGTAAACGAGCAGTACTTC | CASLPQLAGVNEQYF
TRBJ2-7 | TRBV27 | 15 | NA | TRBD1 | TGTGCCAGCAGTCCACAGGGGAATCGGCCCTACGAGCAGTACTTC | CASSPQGNRPYEQYF
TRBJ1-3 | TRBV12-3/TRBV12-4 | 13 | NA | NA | TGTGCCAGCAGGCGCGCCTCTGGAAACACCATATATTTT | CASRRASGNTIYF
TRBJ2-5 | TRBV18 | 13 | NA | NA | TGTGCCAGCTCACCAACGTCCGGGGAGACCCAGTACTTC | CASSPTSGETQYF
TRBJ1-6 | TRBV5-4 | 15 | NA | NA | TGTGCCAGCAGCTTGGAATCCGCCGGGAATTCACCCCTCCACTTT | CASSLESAGNSPLHF
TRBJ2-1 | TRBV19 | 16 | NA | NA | TGTGCCAGTAGTATAGTTCCCCAGGGGATCCAAAATGAGCAGTTCTTC | CASSIVPQGIQNEQFF
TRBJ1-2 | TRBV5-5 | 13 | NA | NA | TGTGCCAGCAGCCTCACAGGGAGCCGGGGCTACACCTTC | CASSLTGSRGYTF
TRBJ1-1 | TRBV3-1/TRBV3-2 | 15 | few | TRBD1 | TGTGCCAGCAGCCAAGGGCGCCTGACAGGGGCTGAAGCTTTCTTT | CASSQGRLTGAEAFF
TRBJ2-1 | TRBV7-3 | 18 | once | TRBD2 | TGTGCCAGCAGCTCCGGCCACGGACTAGACCCCTCCTACAATGAGCAGTTCTTC | CASSSGHGLDPSYNEQFF
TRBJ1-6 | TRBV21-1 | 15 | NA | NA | TGTGCCAGCAGTAGGCAACGGGACAGCAATTCACCCCTCCACTTT | CASSRQRDSNSPLHF
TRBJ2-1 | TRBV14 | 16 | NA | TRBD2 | TGTGCCAGCAGCCAAGGGTCTAGCGGAGCCTACAATGAGCAGTTCTTC | CASSQGSSGAYNEQFF
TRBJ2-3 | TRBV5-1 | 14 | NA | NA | TGCGCCAGCAGCACGGGACATCGAACAGATACGCAGTATTTT | CASSTGHRTDTQYF
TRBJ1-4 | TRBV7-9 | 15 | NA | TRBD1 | TGTGCCAGCACCCCCTCCGGGACAGGGGGTGAAAAACTGTTTTTT | CASTPSGTGGEKLFF
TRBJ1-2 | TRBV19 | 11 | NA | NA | TGTGCCAGCCAAACTAACTATGGCTACACCTTC | CASQTNYGYTF
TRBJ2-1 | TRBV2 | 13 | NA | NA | TGTGCCAGCAAGGCTAGCTCCTACAATGAGCAGTTCTTC | CASKASSYNEQFF
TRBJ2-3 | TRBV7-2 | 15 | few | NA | TGTGCCAGCAGCGACATGGGACACAGCACAGATACGCAGTATTTT | CASSDMGHSTDTQYF
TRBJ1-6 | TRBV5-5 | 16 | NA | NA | TGTGCCAGCAGCGATCGCAGGCAGGGTGGAAATTCACCCCTCCACTTT | CASSDRRQGGNSPLHF
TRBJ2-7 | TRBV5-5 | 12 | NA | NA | TGTGCCAGCAGCTCCTCGGGGTACGAGCAGTACTTC | CASSSSGYEQYF
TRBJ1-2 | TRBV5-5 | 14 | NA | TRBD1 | TGTGCCAGCACATCGACAGGGTGGGACTATGGCTACACCTTC | CASTSTGWDYGYTF
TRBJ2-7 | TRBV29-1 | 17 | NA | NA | TGCAGCGTTATGGGAGACAGGACCTACCCTAGGGCCTACGAGCAGTACTTC | CSVMGDRTYPRAYEQYF
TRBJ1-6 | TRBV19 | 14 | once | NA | TGTGCCAGTGATGGCGGGAACTTCAATTCACCCCTCCACTTT | CASDGGNFNSPLHF
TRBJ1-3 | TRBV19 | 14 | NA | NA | TGTGCCAGTAGATCAGGCTCCTCTGGAAACACCATATATTTT | CASRSGSSGNTIYF
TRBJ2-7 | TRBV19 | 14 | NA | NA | TGTGCCAGTAGTTTCCAACAGGGTCCATACGAGCAGTACTTC | CASSFQQGPYEQYF
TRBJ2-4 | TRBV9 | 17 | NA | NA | TGTGCCAGCAGCGGGGGCGACAGTCGGCCCTCTGGAAACATTCAGTACTTC | CASSGGDSRPSGNIQYF
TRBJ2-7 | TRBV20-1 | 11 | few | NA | TGCAGTGCTAGTACAGGATACGAGCAGTACTTC | CSASTGYEQYF
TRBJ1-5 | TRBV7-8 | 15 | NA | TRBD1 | TGTGCCAGCAGCTTACAAAGGGGGCGGGATCAGCCCCAGCATTTT | CASSLQRGRDQPQHF
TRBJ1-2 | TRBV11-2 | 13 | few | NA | TGTGCCAGCAGCTCCCCCCCAGGGTATGGCTACACCTTC | CASSSPPGYGYTF
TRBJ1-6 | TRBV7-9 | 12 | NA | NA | TGTGCCAGCAGCTTAGTGTTATCACCCCTCCACTTT | CASSLVLSPLHF
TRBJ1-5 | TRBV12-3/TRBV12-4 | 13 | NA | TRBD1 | TGTGCCAGCAGAAAGACAGGGTATCAGCCCCAGCATTTT | CASRKTGYQPQHF
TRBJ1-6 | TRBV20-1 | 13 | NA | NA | TGCAGTGCCAGTCAGGGTGGGAATTCACCCCTCCACTTT | CSASQGGNSPLHF
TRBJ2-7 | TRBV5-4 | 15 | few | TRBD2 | TGTGCCAGCAGCCTGGGGGGACTAGCGGGCGGCGAGCAGTACTTC | CASSLGGLAGGEQYF
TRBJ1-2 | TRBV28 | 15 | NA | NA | TGTGCCAGCAGGATACAGGGAATCTTTAACTATGGCTACACCTTC | CASRIQGIFNYGYTF
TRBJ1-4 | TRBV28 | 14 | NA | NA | TGTGCCAGCAGGTCCTCAGGGGCAGTTGAAAAACTGTTTTTT | CASRSSGAVEKLFF
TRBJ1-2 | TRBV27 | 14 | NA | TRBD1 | TGTGCCAGCAGCCCGACCGACAGGGGCGGTGGCTACACCTTC | CASSPTDRGGGYTF
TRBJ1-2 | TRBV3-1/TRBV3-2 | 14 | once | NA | TGTGCCAGCAGCCAAGACGGGACTCACTATGGCTACACCTTC | CASSQDGTHYGYTF
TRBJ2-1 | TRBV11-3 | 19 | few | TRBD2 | TGTGCCAGCAGCGGACGGAATTCTAGCGGGACGTTGAACTACAATGAGCAGTTCTTC | CASSGRNSSGTLNYNEQFF
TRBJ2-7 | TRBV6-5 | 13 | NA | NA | TGTGCCAGCAGAACTAGTATCTCCTACGAGCAGTACTTC | CASRTSISYEQYF
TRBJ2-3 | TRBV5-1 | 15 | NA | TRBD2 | TGCGCCAGCAGCGTAAAGCGGGGGGCAGGGGATACGCAGTATTTT | CASSVKRGAGDTQYF
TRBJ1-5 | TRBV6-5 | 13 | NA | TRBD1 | TGTGCCAGCAGACCAGGGGGAGTTCAGCCCCAGCATTTT | CASRPGGVQPQHF
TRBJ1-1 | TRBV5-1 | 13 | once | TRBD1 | TGCGCCAGCAGCACGGGGACAGCGAATGAAGCTTTCTTT | CASSTGTANEAFF
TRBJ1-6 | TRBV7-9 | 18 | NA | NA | TGTGCCAGCAGCTCCAGGGGTGGCCTGAGCTCCTATAATTCACCCCTCCACTTT | CASSSRGGLSSYNSPLHF